The 5 T cell receptor beta chains given below trace back to one sample, sequenced in a study of cytomegalovirus exposure and HLA in healthy donors. Profiling relied on immunoSEQ multiplex PCR, and the TCRdb table lists in-frame clones only, not all of them. Of 200,000 or so clones in the sample, around 80% are singletons; the top ten hold 13%. Sequenced material: PBMCs. These receptors were taken from a woman between 25 and 40 years old in good health and CMV-seropositive.

The V gene is TRBV9, the J gene TRBJ2-2; tentative D call: TRBD2 (6 bases). CDR1 and CDR2 (germline): SGDLS, YYNGEE. With 5 bases removed from V and 2 bases from J, the gap between germline ends came to 13 bases. The CDR3 extends over 15 amino acids. CDR3 nucleotides: TGTGCCAGCAGTCCCGGGAGCCCTAACACCGGGGAGCTGTTTTTT. Translated, it gives CASSPGSPNTGELFF.

The chain uses TRBV2 and TRBJ1-5; the D gene is possibly TRBD1 (5 bases). The germline CDR1 and CDR2 sequences are SNHLY and FYNNEI. V was pared by 3 bases and J by 0 bases, with 6 bases between. The CDR3 is 14 residues long. The chain's CDR3 is CASSDRASNQPQHF. DNA for the CDR3: TGTGCCAGCAGTGACAGGGCTAGCAATCAGCCCCAGCATTTT.

The V and J genes are TRBV4-2 and TRBJ2-2; D may be TRBD2 (6 bases). Germline CDR1 LGHNA, CDR2 YNFKEQ. This CDR3 is 17 amino acids long. V was clipped by 1 base and J by 6 bases, with 18 bases between them. In nucleotides, the CDR3 is TGTGCCAGCAGCCAAGTTATGACGGGAGTGAGATCCGGGGAGCTGTTTTTT. This encodes CASSQVMTGVRSGELFF.

The rearrangement links TRBV27 to TRBJ2-7, with 7 bases that match TRBD1. Trimming took 6 bases from V and 5 from J; bases not matched to a gene: 7. Per germline, CDR1 MNHEY and CDR2 SMNVEV (reference sequence). There are 13 residues in the CDR3. As DNA, the CDR3 is TGTGCCAGCAGGAGACAGGGTAGCAACGAGCAGTACTTC. Amino acid sequence: CASRRQGSNEQYF.

This chain connects TRBV5-1 to TRBJ1-1; D is unclear. The CDR3 runs to 13 residues. Germline V gene data show CDR1 as SGHRS and CDR2 as YFSETQ. The V gene lost 1 base and the J gene lost 4 bases, with 8 bases spanning the gap. The CDR3 DNA reads TGCGCCAGCAGCTTGTGGGCAGGCACTGAAGCTTTCTTT. This translates into CASSLWAGTEAFF. Supplemented by reference TRBV5-1 and TRBJ1-1, the full variable domain reads KAGVTQTPRYLIKTRGQQVTLSCSPISGHRSVSWYQQTPGQGLQFLFEYFSETQRNKGNFPGRFSGRQFSNSRSEMNVSTLELGDSALYLCASSLWAGTEAFFGQGTRLTVV.